A selection of T cell receptor beta chains follows, all from one sample in a study of regulatory T cells in long-lasting Graves disease. MiXCR, run by TCRdb on the multiplex PCR reads, gives a single entry per CDR3 protein. The repertoire has hundreds of thousands of distinct CDR3 sequences, approximately 16% of them found once; the top ten carry 25% to 30%. These same data were also listed under a study on T cells in Graves' hyperthyroidism and ophthalmopathy.

The sequencing used peripheral blood mononuclear cells (PBMCs), collected at new diagnosis, from a patient treated with antithyroid drugs. The receptors stem from a middle-aged man with Graves disease. The CDR3 runs from the conserved cysteine through the conserved F or W. A D gene is named only where the DNA matches it firmly. The size entry is marked missing in some rows and otherwise reads once, few, many or a size class.

clone size,J gene,V gene,D gene,CDR3 protein,CDR3 DNA
-,TRBJ1-1,TRBV30,-,CAWGDGQNTEAFF,TGTGCCTGGGGGGACGGCCAGAACACTGAAGCTTTCTTT
many,TRBJ2-3,TRBV11-2,-,CASSLDEGGLSDTQYF,TGTGCCAGCAGCTTAGATGAGGGGGGCCTTTCTGATACGCAGTATTTT
-,TRBJ1-3,TRBV10-3,-,CAISELSGNTIYF,TGTGCCATCAGTGAATTAAGTGGAAACACCATATATTTT
many,TRBJ2-7,TRBV12-3/TRBV12-4,TRBD1,CASRPDRSGEQYF,TGTGCCAGCAGACCGGACAGGTCCGGCGAGCAGTACTTC
few,TRBJ1-2,TRBV28,-,CASSLSAYGYTF,TGTGCCAGCAGTTTATCAGCCTATGGCTACACCTTC
many,TRBJ1-1,TRBV27,-,CASRGRLFNTEAFF,TGTGCCAGCAGAGGGCGGCTATTCAACACTGAAGCTTTCTTT
many,TRBJ2-7,TRBV12-3/TRBV12-4,-,CASSLIPGTSTKQYF,TGTGCCAGCAGTTTGATCCCGGGGACTTCTACGAAGCAGTACTTC
many,TRBJ1-2,TRBV10-3,-,CAISDQEVYGYTF,TGTGCCATCAGTGACCAGGAGGTCTATGGCTACACCTTC
-,TRBJ2-7,TRBV18,-,CASSPRGTWLYEQYF,TGTGCCAGCTCACCACGCGGGACATGGTTATACGAGCAGTACTTC
-,TRBJ2-1,TRBV19,TRBD2,CASNSGLAGGDEQFF,TGTGCCAGCAACTCGGGACTAGCGGGGGGGGATGAGCAGTTCTTC
many,TRBJ2-3,TRBV4-1,-,CASSQDAGPLTADTQYF,TGCGCCAGCAGCCAAGATGCTGGACCCCTCACGGCAGATACGCAGTATTTT
few,TRBJ1-1,TRBV5-1,-,CASSSRGLNTEAFF,TGCGCCAGCAGCTCCCGGGGCCTGAACACTGAAGCTTTCTTT
few,TRBJ1-5,TRBV6-1,TRBD1,CASGEQGVSNQPQHF,TGTGCCAGCGGTGAACAGGGGGTTAGCAATCAGCCCCAGCATTTT
many,TRBJ2-3,TRBV10-3,TRBD2,CAIRLPPGLAGGHGTDTQYF,TGTGCCATCAGACTACCCCCGGGACTAGCGGGGGGACACGGCACAGATACGCAGTATTTT
many,TRBJ1-1,TRBV12-3/TRBV12-4,-,CASSLALDSLTNTEAFF,TGTGCCAGCAGTTTAGCGCTTGACAGTTTAACGAACACTGAAGCTTTCTTT
many,TRBJ2-3,TRBV20-1,-,CSASPGDTDTQYF,TGCAGTGCTAGTCCCGGGGACACAGATACGCAGTATTTT
-,TRBJ2-7,TRBV7-8,TRBD1,CASSDSTGGVDEQYF,TGTGCCAGCAGTGATTCGACAGGGGGGGTGGACGAGCAGTACTTC
few,TRBJ1-5,TRBV24-1,-,CATSDMGDQPQHF,TGTGCCACCAGTGATATGGGGGATCAGCCCCAGCATTTT
many,TRBJ2-3,TRBV6-2/TRBV6-3,-,CASSPQGRDTQYF,TGTGCCAGCAGTCCGCAGGGGAGAGATACGCAGTATTTT
few,TRBJ1-1,TRBV2,-,CASTPAVGEAFF,TGTGCCAGCACCCCAGCAGTTGGTGAAGCTTTCTTT
-,TRBJ2-4,TRBV27,-,CASSLPYGREIAKNIQYF,TGTGCCAGCAGTTTACCGTATGGGCGAGAAATAGCCAAAAACATTCAGTACTTC
many,TRBJ1-4,TRBV5-1,-,CASSLGTGNGGEKLFF,TGCGCCAGCAGCTTGGGAACCGGGAATGGAGGTGAAAAACTGTTTTTT
many,TRBJ2-7,TRBV6-2/TRBV6-3,TRBD1,CASSYSTNRTGYREQYF,TGTGCCAGCAGTTACTCAACCAACCGGACAGGTTATCGCGAGCAGTACTTC
many,TRBJ2-5,TRBV20-1,-,CSARELRETQYF,TGCAGTGCTAGAGAACTAAGAGAGACCCAGTACTTC
many,TRBJ2-3,TRBV7-2,TRBD2,CASSSGLVGTDTQYF,TGTGCCAGCAGCTCCGGACTAGTGGGCACAGATACGCAGTATTTT
-,TRBJ1-4,TRBV19,TRBD1,CASSVTSWTGEKLFF,TGTGCCAGTAGTGTGACCTCCTGGACAGGGGAAAAACTGTTTTTT
-,TRBJ1-3,TRBV6-1,TRBD1,CASSPWRGRGGNTIYF,TGTGCCAGCAGTCCATGGAGGGGCAGGGGGGGAAACACCATATATTTT
-,TRBJ1-1,TRBV5-1,-,CASRSSLGGDTEAFF,TGCGCCAGCCGCTCTTCCCTTGGGGGTGACACTGAAGCTTTCTTT
many,TRBJ2-7,TRBV20-1,-,CSAKTGYEQYF,TGCAGTGCCAAGACAGGCTACGAGCAGTACTTC
-,TRBJ2-5,TRBV7-9,TRBD2,CASSNPSGAQETQYF,TGTGCCAGCAGCAACCCTAGCGGGGCCCAAGAGACCCAGTACTTC
many,TRBJ2-2,TRBV6-1,-,CASRENTGELFF,TGTGCCAGCAGGGAGAACACCGGGGAGCTGTTTTTT
-,TRBJ2-7,TRBV7-2,TRBD2,CASSLGPSGSPNEQYF,TGTGCCAGCAGCTTAGGGCCTAGCGGGAGTCCCAACGAGCAGTACTTC
many,TRBJ1-2,TRBV13,-,CASSLGPNPYGYTF,TGTGCCAGCAGCTTAGGACCGAACCCCTATGGCTACACCTTC
few,TRBJ2-5,TRBV20-1,TRBD2,CSASAGTSGNQETQYF,TGCAGTGCTAGCGCCGGGACTAGCGGGAACCAAGAGACCCAGTACTTC
-,TRBJ1-4,TRBV29-1,-,CSVATGSGWEKLFF,TGCAGCGTCGCGACAGGCTCCGGATGGGAAAAACTGTTTTTT
many,TRBJ1-2,TRBV11-2,TRBD1,CASSLAGTDYGYTF,TGTGCCAGCAGCTTAGCCGGGACAGATTATGGCTACACCTTC
many,TRBJ1-5,TRBV12-3/TRBV12-4,-,CASSFGRGQNQPQHF,TGTGCCAGCAGCTTCGGGCGGGGGCAGAATCAGCCCCAGCATTTT
many,TRBJ1-5,TRBV28,-,CASSSPNSNQPQHF,TGTGCCAGCAGTTCCCCGAATAGCAATCAGCCCCAGCATTTT
few,TRBJ1-1,TRBV19,-,CASRLRLDTEAFF,TGTGCCAGTAGACTCCGGTTGGACACTGAAGCTTTCTTT
many,TRBJ1-4,TRBV25-1,-,CASSDYLAGEKLFF,TGTGCCAGCAGTGACTATCTCGCGGGTGAAAAACTGTTTTTT
few,TRBJ2-3,TRBV4-3,TRBD1,CASSRQGQGVDTQYF,TGCGCCAGCAGCCGTCAAGGACAGGGAGTCGATACGCAGTATTTT
few,TRBJ2-5,TRBV6-1,TRBD2,CASTAGGRLAGVETQYF,TGTGCCAGCACCGCCGGGGGTAGGCTAGCGGGGGTGGAGACCCAGTACTTC
many,TRBJ1-5,TRBV4-1,-,CASSQIGAGIGNQPQHF,TGCGCCAGCAGCCAAATCGGGGCAGGGATTGGCAATCAGCCCCAGCATTTT
many,TRBJ2-3,TRBV5-1,-,CASSLIPSTDTQYF,TGCGCCAGCAGCTTGATCCCTAGCACAGATACGCAGTATTTT
few,TRBJ2-3,TRBV7-2,TRBD2,CASKKGGLEADTQYF,TGTGCCAGCAAGAAGGGGGGACTAGAAGCAGATACGCAGTATTTT
many,TRBJ2-1,TRBV28,TRBD2,CASSLSGLASWNEQFF,TGTGCCAGCAGTTTATCCGGACTAGCAAGTTGGAATGAGCAGTTCTTC
many,TRBJ2-7,TRBV2,-,CASSEALRTPLEQYF,TGTGCCAGCAGTGAAGCGCTTCGGACCCCTCTCGAGCAGTACTTC
-,TRBJ2-7,TRBV6-2/TRBV6-3,TRBD2,CASSATGLAGGPGYEQYF,TGTGCCAGCAGTGCAACCGGACTAGCGGGAGGGCCGGGCTACGAGCAGTACTTC
many,TRBJ2-7,TRBV28,TRBD1,CASSSSGTEAYEQYF,TGTGCCAGCAGTTCGTCCGGGACAGAGGCCTACGAGCAGTACTTC
few,TRBJ1-5,TRBV6-1,-,CATTARGTSFIYSNQPQHF,TGTGCCACCACCGCCCGGGGCACATCTTTTATTTATAGCAATCAGCCCCAGCATTTT
-,TRBJ1-2,TRBV19,TRBD1,CASSIGQGRYGYTF,TGTGCCAGTAGTATCGGACAGGGACGCTATGGCTACACCTTC
-,TRBJ1-1,TRBV27,-,CASSLGDFGTEAFF,TGTGCCAGCAGTTTGGGGGATTTTGGCACTGAAGCTTTCTTT
once,TRBJ1-6,TRBV13,-,CASSWGTADNSPLHF,TGTGCCAGCAGCTGGGGGACTGCAGATAATTCACCCCTCCACTTT
few,TRBJ1-6,TRBV20-1,-,CSARAPWNSPLHF,TGCAGTGCTAGAGCCCCATGGAATTCACCCCTCCACTTT